This is a list of T cell receptor beta chains from one sample in a study of T cells in Graves' hyperthyroidism and ophthalmopathy. TCRdb processed the multiplex PCR reads anew with MiXCR; each CDR3 protein has one entry. Of under 250,000 distinct CDR3 sequences in the sample, approximately 23% were seen once. The sample was blood. These receptors were collected from a woman aged 40-49 years with Graves' ophthalmopathy. The CDR3 runs from the conserved cysteine through the conserved F or W. Fields, in order: clone size, V gene, D gene, J gene, CDR3 protein, CDR3 DNA. D genes are given only for firm matches. Clone size is shown for a subset of rows, as once, few, many or a class of expanded clone.

clone_size: many
v_call: TRBV20-1
d_call: -
j_call: TRBJ2-7
cdr3_aa: CSAAPDLTYEQYF
cdr3_nt: TGCAGTGCTGCCCCGGACCTAACCTACGAGCAGTACTTC

clone_size: -
v_call: TRBV12-3/TRBV12-4
d_call: TRBD1
j_call: TRBJ2-7
cdr3_aa: CASSLAGQGAWEQYF
cdr3_nt: TGTGCCAGCAGTCTTGCGGGACAGGGTGCGTGGGAGCAGTACTTC

clone_size: once
v_call: TRBV6-2/TRBV6-3
d_call: -
j_call: TRBJ2-5
cdr3_aa: CASSYGARYQETQYF
cdr3_nt: TGTGCCAGCAGTTACGGTGCCAGATACCAAGAGACCCAGTACTTC

clone_size: many
v_call: TRBV24-1
d_call: -
j_call: TRBJ2-7
cdr3_aa: CATSVQGSDEQYF
cdr3_nt: TGTGCCACCAGTGTCCAGGGGAGCGACGAGCAGTACTTC

clone_size: -
v_call: TRBV13
d_call: TRBD1
j_call: TRBJ2-5
cdr3_aa: CASSTRDRALNLETQYF
cdr3_nt: TGTGCCAGCAGCACACGGGACAGGGCTTTAAACCTGGAGACCCAGTACTTC

clone_size: many
v_call: TRBV28
d_call: -
j_call: TRBJ2-7
cdr3_aa: CASARGGNSYEQYF
cdr3_nt: TGTGCCAGCGCCCGCGGAGGGAACTCCTACGAGCAGTACTTC

clone_size: many
v_call: TRBV19
d_call: -
j_call: TRBJ2-3
cdr3_aa: CASSFVSDTQYF
cdr3_nt: TGTGCCAGTAGTTTTGTTTCGGATACGCAGTATTTT

clone_size: many
v_call: TRBV25-1
d_call: TRBD1
j_call: TRBJ2-7
cdr3_aa: CASSVRTGSSYEQYF
cdr3_nt: TGTGCCAGCAGTGTTCGGACAGGGAGCTCCTACGAGCAGTACTTC

clone_size: few
v_call: TRBV6-1
d_call: -
j_call: TRBJ1-1
cdr3_aa: CASSEAATVNTEAFF
cdr3_nt: TGTGCCAGCAGTGAAGCTGCGACAGTGAACACTGAAGCTTTCTTT

clone_size: many
v_call: TRBV7-8
d_call: -
j_call: TRBJ2-2
cdr3_aa: CASSLVRGAGELFF
cdr3_nt: TGTGCCAGCAGCTTAGTCCGGGGCGCCGGGGAGCTGTTTTTT

clone_size: few
v_call: TRBV12-3/TRBV12-4
d_call: -
j_call: TRBJ2-2
cdr3_aa: CASTGGGHRSTGELFF
cdr3_nt: TGTGCCAGCACTGGGGGGGGACACCGGAGCACCGGGGAGCTGTTTTTT

clone_size: -
v_call: TRBV28
d_call: -
j_call: TRBJ2-5
cdr3_aa: CASSFGRTGTQYF
cdr3_nt: TGTGCCAGCAGTTTTGGCAGAACAGGGACCCAGTACTTC

clone_size: many
v_call: TRBV27
d_call: -
j_call: TRBJ2-7
cdr3_aa: CASSFGTPYEQYF
cdr3_nt: TGTGCCAGCAGTTTCGGGACACCCTACGAGCAGTACTTC

clone_size: -
v_call: TRBV24-1
d_call: -
j_call: TRBJ2-2
cdr3_aa: CATSRAGIDTGELFF
cdr3_nt: TGTGCCACCTCTAGAGCAGGGATAGACACCGGGGAGCTGTTTTTT

clone_size: many
v_call: TRBV6-5
d_call: -
j_call: TRBJ2-2
cdr3_aa: CASSYGPSNTGELFF
cdr3_nt: TGTGCCAGCAGTTACGGGCCATCGAACACCGGGGAGCTGTTTTTT

clone_size: many
v_call: TRBV10-1
d_call: -
j_call: TRBJ2-4
cdr3_aa: CASISKFWPAKNIQYF
cdr3_nt: TGCGCCAGCATCTCGAAATTCTGGCCAGCCAAAAACATTCAGTACTTC

clone_size: many
v_call: TRBV2
d_call: TRBD1
j_call: TRBJ2-5
cdr3_aa: CATGQGFETQYF
cdr3_nt: TGTGCCACTGGACAGGGTTTTGAGACCCAGTACTTC

clone_size: many
v_call: TRBV30
d_call: -
j_call: TRBJ1-2
cdr3_aa: CACTGLAYGYTF
cdr3_nt: TGTGCCTGTACAGGGCTGGCCTATGGCTACACCTTC

clone_size: once
v_call: TRBV27
d_call: -
j_call: TRBJ2-7
cdr3_aa: CASSLDGGFGYEQYF
cdr3_nt: TGTGCCAGCAGTTTGGATGGGGGGTTCGGCTACGAGCAGTACTTT

clone_size: many
v_call: TRBV28
d_call: -
j_call: TRBJ1-2
cdr3_aa: CASLLPGTYGYTF
cdr3_nt: TGTGCCAGCCTACTACCCGGCACCTATGGCTACACCTTC

clone_size: -
v_call: TRBV18
d_call: -
j_call: TRBJ2-7
cdr3_aa: CASSPQVTANDEQYF
cdr3_nt: TGTGCCAGCTCACCACAGGTGACCGCAAACGACGAGCAGTACTTC

clone_size: many
v_call: TRBV5-1
d_call: -
j_call: TRBJ1-1
cdr3_aa: CASSLGSDLYTEAFF
cdr3_nt: TGCGCCAGCAGCTTGGGTTCGGACCTCTACACTGAAGCTTTCTTT

clone_size: -
v_call: TRBV6-5
d_call: -
j_call: TRBJ1-5
cdr3_aa: CASSFSGTRNQPQHF
cdr3_nt: TGTGCCAGCAGTTTCTCCGGCACCCGAAATCAGCCCCAGCATTTT

clone_size: many
v_call: TRBV7-2
d_call: TRBD2
j_call: TRBJ2-7
cdr3_aa: CASSFGRIYEQYF
cdr3_nt: TGTGCCAGCAGCTTCGGGAGGATCTACGAGCAGTACTTC

clone_size: once
v_call: TRBV6-1
d_call: -
j_call: TRBJ1-3
cdr3_aa: CAIRQGRNTIYF
cdr3_nt: TGTGCCATCCGCCAGGGGAGAAACACCATATATTTT

clone_size: -
v_call: TRBV6-1
d_call: -
j_call: TRBJ1-5
cdr3_aa: CASSVEDGFSQPQHF
cdr3_nt: TGTGCCAGCAGTGTGGAGGACGGTTTTAGCCAGCCCCAGCATTTT

clone_size: many
v_call: TRBV29-1
d_call: -
j_call: TRBJ1-1
cdr3_aa: CSVGGAFF
cdr3_nt: TGCAGCGTAGGGGGAGCTTTCTTT

clone_size: many
v_call: TRBV15
d_call: -
j_call: TRBJ1-5
cdr3_aa: CTTSRVISNQPQHF
cdr3_nt: TGTACCACCAGCAGAGTGATTAGCAATCAGCCCCAGCATTTT

clone_size: -
v_call: TRBV5-4
d_call: -
j_call: TRBJ2-7
cdr3_aa: CASSLVEEDEQYF
cdr3_nt: TGTGCCAGCAGCTTGGTTGAGGAGGACGAGCAGTACTTC

clone_size: -
v_call: TRBV29-1
d_call: TRBD2
j_call: TRBJ2-7
cdr3_aa: CSVEDPAGAYEQYF
cdr3_nt: TGCAGCGTTGAAGACCCAGCGGGAGCCTACGAGCAGTACTTC

clone_size: few
v_call: TRBV5-1
d_call: -
j_call: TRBJ2-2
cdr3_aa: CGSTLGGNTGELFF
cdr3_nt: TGCGGGAGCACACTCGGGGGGAACACCGGGGAGCTGTTTTTT

clone_size: many
v_call: TRBV27
d_call: -
j_call: TRBJ2-2
cdr3_aa: CASSALNPGGGELFF
cdr3_nt: TGTGCCAGCAGTGCCCTAAATCCCGGTGGCGGGGAGCTGTTTTTT

clone_size: many
v_call: TRBV9
d_call: TRBD2
j_call: TRBJ2-5
cdr3_aa: CASSVGLAIETQYF
cdr3_nt: TGTGCCAGCAGCGTAGGACTAGCGATCGAGACCCAGTACTTC

clone_size: many
v_call: TRBV28
d_call: -
j_call: TRBJ1-5
cdr3_aa: CASNNPQRPQHF
cdr3_nt: TGTGCCAGCAACAATCCCCAGCGGCCCCAGCATTTT

clone_size: many
v_call: TRBV5-1
d_call: -
j_call: TRBJ1-1
cdr3_aa: CASSLEDRGTEAFF
cdr3_nt: TGCGCCAGCAGCTTGGAGGATCGGGGCACTGAAGCTTTCTTT

clone_size: many
v_call: TRBV11-2
d_call: -
j_call: TRBJ2-4
cdr3_aa: CASSLEMSIQYF
cdr3_nt: TGTGCCAGCAGCTTAGAAATGAGCATTCAGTACTTC

clone_size: many
v_call: TRBV6-5
d_call: TRBD1
j_call: TRBJ1-5
cdr3_aa: CASSTAQGSQQPQHF
cdr3_nt: TGTGCCAGCAGTACGGCACAGGGGAGTCAACAGCCCCAGCATTTT

clone_size: many
v_call: TRBV6-5
d_call: -
j_call: TRBJ2-3
cdr3_aa: CASSYGGAPTDTQYF
cdr3_nt: TGTGCCAGCAGTTACGGGGGGGCTCCCACAGATACGCAGTATTTT

clone_size: many
v_call: TRBV28
d_call: TRBD1
j_call: TRBJ1-3
cdr3_aa: CASSRRGLYGNTIYF
cdr3_nt: TGTGCCAGCAGTCGCAGGGGGCTTTATGGAAACACCATATATTTT

clone_size: few
v_call: TRBV7-8
d_call: TRBD2
j_call: TRBJ2-3
cdr3_aa: CAISSGRAGTDTQYF
cdr3_nt: TGTGCCATCAGCTCCGGGAGGGCGGGCACAGATACGCAGTATTTT

clone_size: many
v_call: TRBV6-1
d_call: -
j_call: TRBJ1-2
cdr3_aa: CASRTVYGYTF
cdr3_nt: TGTGCCAGCAGGACGGTCTATGGCTACACCTTC

clone_size: many
v_call: TRBV11-2
d_call: TRBD2
j_call: TRBJ2-7
cdr3_aa: CASSLGLLAGANEQYF
cdr3_nt: TGTGCCAGCAGCTTGGGTTTACTAGCGGGAGCGAACGAGCAGTACTTC

clone_size: many
v_call: TRBV6-1
d_call: -
j_call: TRBJ2-7
cdr3_aa: CASSPETRGLHEQYF
cdr3_nt: TGTGCCAGCAGTCCCGAGACCAGAGGGCTACACGAGCAGTACTTC

clone_size: many
v_call: TRBV2
d_call: -
j_call: TRBJ2-7
cdr3_aa: CASSEDRPSYEQYF
cdr3_nt: TGTGCCAGCAGTGAAGACAGACCCTCCTACGAGCAGTACTTC

clone_size: -
v_call: TRBV7-2
d_call: -
j_call: TRBJ1-1
cdr3_aa: CASSPGSRNTEAFF
cdr3_nt: TGTGCCAGCAGCCCCGGGAGTCGGAACACTGAAGCTTTCTTT

clone_size: many
v_call: TRBV29-1
d_call: -
j_call: TRBJ1-2
cdr3_aa: CSVGEGRNYGYTF
cdr3_nt: TGCAGCGTTGGAGAGGGAAGAAACTATGGCTACACCTTC

clone_size: many
v_call: TRBV11-2
d_call: -
j_call: TRBJ2-5
cdr3_aa: CASSPRPRDIQETQYF
cdr3_nt: TGTGCCAGCAGCCCTCGCCCCAGGGATATTCAAGAGACCCAGTACTTC

clone_size: many
v_call: TRBV27
d_call: -
j_call: TRBJ1-2
cdr3_aa: CASSTGAGVGYGYTF
cdr3_nt: TGTGCCAGCAGCACGGGGGCGGGGGTGGGCTATGGCTACACCTTC

clone_size: -
v_call: TRBV11-3
d_call: -
j_call: TRBJ2-5
cdr3_aa: CASSLARGSETQYF
cdr3_nt: TGTGCCAGCAGCTTAGCCCGCGGTTCGGAGACCCAGTACTTC

clone_size: many
v_call: TRBV27
d_call: TRBD1
j_call: TRBJ1-5
cdr3_aa: CASSPGTARNQPQHF
cdr3_nt: TGTGCCAGCAGTCCCGGGACAGCTAGGAATCAGCCCCAGCATTTT

clone_size: many
v_call: TRBV30
d_call: -
j_call: TRBJ2-5
cdr3_aa: CAWSAGTVRTQYF
cdr3_nt: TGTGCCTGGAGTGCCGGGACCGTCCGGACCCAGTACTTC

clone_size: -
v_call: TRBV28
d_call: TRBD1
j_call: TRBJ1-2
cdr3_aa: CASSSTGGGSSSSYTF
cdr3_nt: TGTGCCAGCAGTTCCACAGGGGGCGGATCCTCTTCCTCCTACACCTTC

clone_size: many
v_call: TRBV24-1
d_call: -
j_call: TRBJ2-2
cdr3_aa: CATRLGDIGELFF
cdr3_nt: TGTGCCACCCGACTAGGGGACATCGGGGAGCTGTTTTTT

clone_size: many
v_call: TRBV6-5
d_call: TRBD1
j_call: TRBJ2-7
cdr3_aa: CASRPQGAYEQYF
cdr3_nt: TGTGCCAGCAGACCCCAGGGGGCCTACGAGCAGTACTTC

clone_size: -
v_call: TRBV12-3/TRBV12-4
d_call: -
j_call: TRBJ1-2
cdr3_aa: CASRGSGSPNYGYTF
cdr3_nt: TGTGCCAGCAGAGGCTCAGGAAGTCCCAACTATGGCTACACCTTC

clone_size: many
v_call: TRBV20-1
d_call: -
j_call: TRBJ1-5
cdr3_aa: CSARASHQPQHF
cdr3_nt: TGCAGTGCTAGGGCCAGTCATCAGCCCCAGCATTTT

clone_size: many
v_call: TRBV5-1
d_call: TRBD2
j_call: TRBJ2-7
cdr3_aa: CASSAAGGYEQYF
cdr3_nt: TGCGCCAGCAGCGCCGCGGGAGGCTACGAGCAGTACTTC

clone_size: many
v_call: TRBV6-1
d_call: -
j_call: TRBJ2-7
cdr3_aa: CASNVEGSAYEQYF
cdr3_nt: TGTGCCAGCAATGTGGAAGGGAGCGCCTACGAGCAGTACTTC

clone_size: many
v_call: TRBV6-2/TRBV6-3
d_call: -
j_call: TRBJ1-5
cdr3_aa: CASSYEGSAQPQHF
cdr3_nt: TGTGCCAGCAGTTACGAGGGTTCAGCTCAGCCCCAGCATTTT